The 22 T cell receptor beta chains listed next were all sequenced from one sample in a study of tumor and adjacent non-tumor tissue in lung cancer. The library came from three nested PCR rounds adapted from ARM-PCR protocols. MiXCR was run by TCRdb on the multiplex PCR reads, yielding one entry per CDR3 protein. The sample yields tens of thousands of distinct CDR3 sequences, roughly 60% seen once. No cell sorting was done before RNA was extracted from the tissue. Distant lung tissue was collected more than 3 cm away from the tumor edge. The sequencing sample was made of distant non-tumor lung tissue. The receptors come from a woman in her forties with non-small cell lung cancer.

This clonotype was picked up a small number of times. V and J are TRBV2 and TRBJ2-3; D assignment may be TRBD1 or TRBD2 (5 bases each). The germline CDR1 and CDR2 sequences are SNHLY and FYNNEI. The CDR3 length is 14 residues. With 6 bases removed from V and 4 bases from J, the gap between germline ends came to 14 bases. CDR3 sequence reads: CASRFGTAADTQYF. CDR3 nucleotides: TGTGCCAGCAGGTTCGGGACGGCGGCAGATACGCAGTATTTT. The full variable domain, its missing parts supplied by reference TRBV2 and TRBJ2-3, is EPEVTQTPSHQVTQMGQEVILRCVPISNHLYFYWYRQILGQKVEFLVSFYNNEISEKSEIFDDQFSVERPDGSNFTLKIRSTKLEDSAMYFCASRFGTAADTQYFGPGTRLTVL.

About this clonotype: Mismatch with germline at one junction end may stem from a read error. The chain couples TRBV6-6 to TRBJ1-5; D uncertain. Per the germline V gene, CDR1 is MNHNY and CDR2 is SVGAGI (reference sequence). CDR3 size: 14 residues. The CDR3 DNA reads as TGTGCCAGCAGTTACGCAGGTAGCAGTCAGCCCCAGCATTTT. Residues: CASSYAGSSQPQHF.

As to this clonotype: One base away lies a much larger clone, so this may be a sequencing read error. The J gene is TRBJ2-7, the V gene TRBV7-9; D not certain. This CDR3 region has 14 residues. Germline loops: CDR1 SEHNR, CDR2 FQNEAQ (reference sequence). The CDR3 here is CASSPRTPNYGQYF. The CDR3 coding sequence is TGTGCCAGCAGCCCGCGTACCCCCAACTACGGGCAGTACTTC.

On this clonotype: A read error may explain this, as a much larger clone is one base away. The J gene is TRBJ1-1, the V gene TRBV5-6, with 7 bases that match TRBD1. Germline lookup yields CDR1 SGHDT and CDR2 YYEEEE. The CDR3 has 16 residues. CDR3 in DNA: TGTGCCAGCAACTTGATGACTACAGGGGCCGACACTGAAGCTTTCTTT. Translated, it gives CASNLMTTGADTEAFF.

To note about this clonotype: A read error may be the cause here, since a much bigger clone is one base away. V is TRBV28 and J is TRBJ2-5; D not resolved. The V gene lost 8 bases and the J gene lost 5 bases, with 18 bases spanning the gap. The CDR3 is 14 residues long. The germline gives CDR1 MDHEN, CDR2 SYDVKM. In DNA form, the CDR3 reads TGTGCCAGCGGTGACCAGGTGGCGCGGGAGACCCAGTACTTC. Translating gives CASGDQVARETQYF.

This clonotype was picked up many times. V and J are TRBV20-1 and TRBJ2-1; D is possibly TRBD1 or TRBD2 (5 bases each). Germline V lookup: CDR1 DFQATT, CDR2 SNEGSKA (reference sequence). The CDR3 consists of 15 residues. V lost 0 bases and J lost 9, with 18 bases in between. The CDR3 nucleotides are TGCAGTGCTAGAGATCTAAAACGGGGCGTCATTGAGCAGTTCTTC. This sequence encodes CSARDLKRGVIEQFF.

This clonotype was picked up one time. With a much larger clone just one base away, this may be a read error. This sequence joins TRBV11-1 and TRBJ2-1; D is possibly TRBD1 (5 bases). CDR1 and CDR2 from the germline V gene are SGHAT and FQDESV (reference sequence). The CDR3 has 14 residues. Trimming removed 1 base from V and 5 bases from J, with 9 bases in between. CDR3 DNA sequence: TGTGCCAGCAGCTTAGAACAGACAGACAATGAGCAGTTCTTC. Translating gives CASSLEQTDNEQFF.

Many counts were recorded for this clonotype. This chain links TRBV6-1 with TRBJ1-1; 7 bases map to TRBD1. J was trimmed by 6 bases and V by 5 bases; bases with no gene match: 12. Germline V gene sequence: CDR1 MNHNS, CDR2 SASEGT. This CDR3 is built from 15 residues. CDR3 bases: TGTGCCAGCAGTCTCCGAACAGGGGAGGCCCCTGAAGCTTTCTTT. The encoded protein is CASSLRTGEAPEAFF.

Of note for this clonotype: It may be a read error: a sequence one base away is much more abundant. The rearrangement uses TRBV20-1 and TRBJ2-3; either TRBD1 or TRBD2 may supply D (5 bases each). The CDR3 is 14 residues long. With 7 bases removed from V and 2 bases from J, the gap between germline ends came to 16 bases. CDR1 DFQATT and CDR2 SNEGSKA come from the germline V gene (reference sequence). The CDR3: CSVSAADITDTQYF. DNA of the CDR3: TGCAGTGTTAGCGCGGCGGACATCACAGATACGCAGTATTTT.

To note about this clonotype: An end of the junction does not agree with germline; a read error may underlie this. The rearrangement links TRBV29-1 to TRBJ1-3; the D gene is possibly TRBD1 (6 bases). The CDR3 covers 15 residues. The germline V gene encodes CDR1 SQVTM and CDR2 ANQGSEA. The CDR3 protein is CSVETGDMTGNTICF. For the CDR3, the DNA is TGCAGCGTCGAGACGGGGGACATGACTGGAAACACCATATGTTTT.

V is TRBV19 and J is TRBJ2-7; 8 bases align to TRBD1. The CDR3 length is 14 residues. Germline CDR1 and CDR2: LNHDA and SQIVND (reference sequence). The V segment lost 6 bases and the J segment 3 bases; nucleotides outside the gene matches: 7. This chain's CDR3 is CASSGGDRSYEQYF. The DNA for the CDR3 is TGTGCCAGTAGCGGTGGGGACAGGAGCTACGAGCAGTACTTC.

The gene calls are TRBV20-1 and TRBJ2-7; 7 bases are a match to TRBD1. The germline V gene encodes CDR1 DFQATT and CDR2 SNEGSKA (reference sequence). This CDR3 contains 15 residues. Trimming removed 4 bases from V and 3 bases from J; junction bases left unmatched: 12. As DNA, the CDR3 is TGCAGTGCTAAAGGGACAGTGGGATTTATCTACGAGCAGTACTTC. Translating it yields CSAKGTVGFIYEQYF.

About this clonotype itself: The final CDR3 position lacks the conserved phenylalanine or tryptophan, pointing to a likely read error. The chain has TRBV6-5 and TRBJ1-2; TRBD1 might be the D (5 bases). V was pared by 10 bases and J by 4 bases, with 19 bases between. Per the germline V gene, CDR1 is MNHEY and CDR2 is SVGAGI. The CDR3 loop spans 14 amino acids. The CDR3 nucleotides are TGTGCCAACAGCGATAAGCGGGGGAGCTATGGCTACACCCTC. Encoded protein: CANSDKRGSYGYTL.

This clonotype was seen just once. The CDR3, as DNA: TGCGCCAGCAGCCATGTTCCAAGGGCGGAGGTTTCGTCGAACACTGAAGCTTTCTTT. This encodes CASSHVPRAEVSSNTEAFF. The chain recombines TRBV4-1 with TRBJ1-1; D call uncertain. The germline CDR1 and CDR2 sequences are MGHRA and YSYEKL. Trimming took off 3 bases at V and 1 base at J, with 24 bases between the two ends. The CDR3 extends over 19 amino acids.

Worth noting for this clonotype: A single base separates this from a much larger clone, so it may be a read error. The rearrangement links TRBV2 to TRBJ2-1; the match to TRBD2 covers 12 bases. Germline V CDR1 and CDR2: SNHLY, FYNNEI. This CDR3 is 15 amino acids long. The CDR3 sequence is CASSALAGGNNKQFF. The CDR3 DNA sequence: TGTGCCAGCAGTGCCCTAGCGGGGGGGAACAATAAGCAGTTCTTC.

As concerns this clonotype: This CDR3 fails to terminate in the conserved phenylalanine or tryptophan, so it likely reflects a read error. CDR3 DNA sequence: TGTGCCAGCAACTTATACCCTCTTGGCGAGCAGTACATC. Translated: CASNLYPLGEQYI. This chain connects TRBV11-1 to TRBJ2-7, with unresolved D. CDR1 is SGHAT, CDR2 FQDESV, per germline (reference sequence). CDR3 length: 13 residues.

Concerning this clonotype itself: A much larger clone is a single base away; this may be a read error. The chain recombines TRBV5-1 with TRBJ1-4, with unresolved D. The length of the CDR3 is 14 residues. Germline lookup yields CDR1 SGHRS and CDR2 YFSETQ. CDR3 DNA sequence: TGCGTCAGCAGCTTGGCCGCAACTAATGAAAAACTGTTTTTT. Protein: CVSSLAATNEKLFF.

Comment on this clonotype: A much larger clone differs from this one at a single base, so this may be a read error. The chain is built from TRBV12-3 or TRBV12-4 and TRBJ2-2; D may be TRBD1 or TRBD2 (5 bases each). V was pared by 11 bases and J by 6 bases, with 25 bases between. The CDR3 is 16 amino acids. CDR3 DNA sequence: TGTGCCTCCCTAAAGAACGGGGCAGGGCCGGCCGGGGAGCTGTTTTTT. This translates into CASLKNGAGPAGELFF.

The chain joins TRBV28 to TRBJ1-5; D is possibly TRBD1 (5 bases). Germline CDR1 MDHEN, CDR2 SYDVKM. Trimming took 6 bases from V and 2 from J, leaving 14 bases between them. The CDR3 spans 15 residues. The chain's CDR3 is CASRIGGVGNQPQHF. The CDR3 bases are TGTGCCAGCAGAATTGGAGGGGTTGGCAATCAGCCCCAGCATTTT. Supplemented by reference TRBV28 and TRBJ1-5, the full variable domain reads DVKVTQSSRYLVKRTGEKVFLECVQDMDHENMFWYRQDPGLGLRLIYFSYDVKMKEKGDIPEGYSVSREKKERFSLILESASTNQTSMYLCASRIGGVGNQPQHFGDGTRLSIL.

The table lists this clonotype with many counts. The V gene is TRBV6-5, the J gene TRBJ2-2; 9 bases line up with TRBD1. V was clipped by 6 bases and J by 4 bases; unmatched bases: 3. This CDR3 has 14 residues. Germline V lookup: CDR1 MNHEY, CDR2 SVGAGI. CDR3 in amino acids: CASSLTGGTGELFF. The CDR3 DNA reads as TGTGCCAGCAGCCTGACAGGGGGCACCGGGGAGCTGTTTTTT.

Of note for this clonotype: Because the CDR3 is missing its conserved closing phenylalanine or tryptophan, this is likely a read error. The V gene is TRBV6-2 or TRBV6-3, the J gene TRBJ2-3; D could derive from TRBD1 or TRBD2 (5 bases each). Germline CDR1 reads MNHEY; CDR2 reads SVGEGT. This CDR3 is 15 amino acids long. CDR3 region: CAGSLGSGRGGTQYL. For the CDR3, the DNA is TGTGCCGGCAGTTTGGGCTCGGGGCGAGGTGGTACGCAGTATCTT.

This clonotype was detected only a few times. A read error is likely, as this CDR3 ends without the conserved phenylalanine or tryptophan. V gene TRBV11-2 combines with J gene TRBJ2-1, with a possible D match to TRBD1 (6 bases). V lost 5 bases and J 8 bases, leaving 22 bases between the germline ends. The CDR3 totals 16 residues. CDR1 SGHAT and CDR2 FQNNGV come from the germline V gene. The CDR3 nucleotides are TGTGCCAGCAGCCCCCCAGGGGCCAGTCGCGGCCATGAGCAGTTCATC. Its translation is CASSPPGASRGHEQFI.